This T cell receptor (beta chain) was profiled in a study of cytomegalovirus exposure and HLA in healthy donors. Study overall: Earlier findings included 117 million unique TCR beta sequences obtained from about 180 million T cells.

PCR used 60 Vbeta primers and 13 Jbeta primers. TCRdb keeps only in-frame clones here, not all; method: immunoSEQ multiplex PCR. The repertoire consists of about 140,000 clones, with around 75% occurring once and the leading ten covering 1.5% to 2%. As to this clone: Antigen unknown.

Study results and limitations: According to a later analysis, donors in an Asian-associated ancestry cluster reportedly had fewer N-insertions than the roughly 670-donor mean.

At the time of sampling, donors were nominally healthy, though unrecorded immune exposures were likely. The CDR3 spans 15 residues. V was shortened by 6 bases and J by 7 bases, with 21 bases between the two germline ends. Germline assignment: CDR1 MNHEY and CDR2 SMNVEV (reference sequence). The TCR was taken from a middle-aged woman in good health and CMV-seronegative. Material for sequencing was PBMCs. The V and J genes are TRBV27 and TRBJ1-2; maybe TRBD1 (5 bases). CDR3 nucleotide sequence: TGTGCCAGCAGGTCCGGGGGAGGGAGGCGAGGTGGCTACACCTTC. It translates to CASRSGGGRRGGYTF.